This T cell receptor (delta chain) was sequenced in a study of Vδ1+ human thymocytes. CDR3 length: 20 residues. The germline V gene encodes CDR1 TSWWSYY and CDR2 QGS. Deletions cut 5 bases from V and 1 base from J, with 29 bases between. The sorted cells were CD3+ Vdelta1+ Vdelta2- thymocytes from alphabeta-depleted thymus. Sequences come from RNA converted to cDNA by reverse transcription. The CDR3 regions were amplified by multiplex PCR from V-gene primers to a constant-region primer. TCRdb re-processed the multiplex PCR reads via CATT. The sample yields 80,000 or so delta-chain clones, about 30% seen once. Study-wide findings and caveats: Thymic TRG and TRD repertoires appeared highly polyclonal, with Gaussian CDR3 length distributions.

Regarding this clone: Its matching antigen is unknown. Other DNA sequences in the same sample also yield this CDR3.

This clonotype was obtained from a boy less than two years old who had congenital heart surgery. Specimen: Vdelta1+ gamma-delta thymocytes from the thymus. Subset reported: FACS-sorted CD3+ TCRalphabeta- TCRVdelta1+ TCRVdelta2- thymocytes. V gene TRDV1 combines with J gene TRDJ1; D is possibly TRDD3 (5 bases). For the CDR3, the DNA is TGTGCTCTTGGGTTACTCAGGGGTATACGCCGGGGAAAACGCACCGATAAACTCATCTTT. This sequence encodes CALGLLRGIRRGKRTDKLIF.